These 2 T cell receptor beta chains were all obtained from the same sample, sequenced in a study of cytomegalovirus exposure and HLA in healthy donors. The PCR used 60 Vbeta and 13 Jbeta primers. The repertoire was sequenced with immunoSEQ multiplex PCR; TCRdb's copy has only in-frame clones and lacks some. The table records some 91,000 clones, 60% to 80% of them present only once. Material for sequencing was PBMCs. The receptors were gathered from a man aged 40-50 years in good health and CMV-seronegative.

The chain links TRBV28 to TRBJ2-5; 8 nucleotides line up with TRBD2. The germline V gene encodes CDR1 MDHEN and CDR2 SYDVKM. The trim removed 3 bases at V and 7 bases at J, leaving 7 bases unmatched. The CDR3 is 14 residues long. CDR3 nucleotides: TGTGCCAGCAGTTTTACTAGAGCGGGAGCGACCCAGTACTTC. Protein product: CASSFTRAGATQYF.

The rearrangement uses TRBV30 and TRBJ1-5; 7 nucleotides agree with TRBD1. V shed 3 bases, J shed 4 bases, and the junction held 6 bases outside the gene matches. Germline-derived CDR1 and CDR2 are GTSNPN and SVGIG (reference sequence). The CDR3 totals 14 residues. The CDR3 region is CAWRPTGSNQPQHF. The CDR3 nucleotides read TGTGCCTGGAGGCCGACAGGGTCAAATCAGCCCCAGCATTTT.